Listed here are 26 T cell receptor beta chains from one sample, sequenced in a study of cytomegalovirus exposure and HLA in healthy donors. PCR involved 60 Vbeta and 13 Jbeta primers. Assay: immunoSEQ multiplex PCR; the TCRdb copy retains only in-frame clones and omits some. The sample includes 65,000 to 100,000 clones, about 85% of them seen just once. Sequencing was done on a sample of PBMCs. These receptors all come from a woman in her 40s in good health and CMV-seropositive.

The count of this clone is one. The chain links TRBV11-2 to TRBJ2-1; D unclear. V shed 4 bases and J shed 4 bases, with 8 bases lying between them. This CDR3 comprises 13 residues. Germline CDR1 is SGHAT and CDR2 is FQNNGV. The CDR3 DNA reads as TGTGCCAGCAGCTCGTCGGGTTACAATGAGCAGTTCTTC. It translates to CASSSSGYNEQFF.

CDR3 loop: CASSISAGVLSAFF. Here the CDR3 DNA reads TGTGCCAGTAGTATTTCAGCAGGGGTATTGAGCGCTTTCTTT. The V and J genes are TRBV19 and TRBJ1-1, with a possible D match to TRBD1 (6 bases). The V end was cut by 3 bases, the J end by 11 bases, with 19 bases between. There are 14 residues in the CDR3. Germline-derived CDR1 and CDR2 are LNHDA and SQIVND (reference sequence).

The V gene is TRBV5-1, the J gene TRBJ2-3; the match to TRBD1 covers 10 bases. The germline CDR1 and CDR2 sequences are SGHRS and YFSETQ. The CDR3 contains 13 residues. J gave up 6 bases and V 4 bases, and 2 bases lay outside the gene matches. CDR3 coding DNA: TGCGCCAGCAGCCCGACAGGGGGCGATACGCAGTATTTT. It yields the protein CASSPTGGDTQYF.

V and J are TRBV10-2 and TRBJ1-1, with D perhaps matching TRBD1 (6 bases). CDR1 WSHSY and CDR2 SAAADI come from the germline V gene. CDR3 length: 13 amino acids. Trimming removed 9 bases at V and 1 base at J, with 12 bases between. The CDR3 DNA reads TGCGCCAGTTCCGGGACAAGGAACACTGAAGCTTTCTTT. Protein product: CASSGTRNTEAFF.

This chain connects TRBV19 to TRBJ2-3; D not resolved. The V end was cut by 5 bases, the J end by 7 bases, with 16 bases between. CDR3 length: 14 amino acids. Germline V gives CDR1 LNHDA, CDR2 SQIVND (reference sequence). The CDR3, as DNA: TGTGCCAGTAGTCCTACCTCGAGCGCTCATACGCAGTATTTT. This gives the protein CASSPTSSAHTQYF. Full variable domain (outside the CDR3, taken from reference TRBV19 and TRBJ2-3): DGGITQSPKYLFRKEGQNVTLSCEQNLNHDAMYWYRQDPGQGLRLIYYSQIVNDFQKGDIAEGYSVSREKKESFPLTVTSAQKNPTAFYLCASSPTSSAHTQYFGPGTRLTVL.

The genes are TRBV7-2 and TRBJ2-7; no clear D. From germline, CDR1 is SGHTA and CDR2 FQGNSA. This CDR3 is 14 amino acids long. V lost 1 base, J lost 3 bases, and 10 bases lay in between. The CDR3 nucleotides are TGTGCCAGCAGCTTAGAGATCCTAAACTACGAGCAGTACTTC. It codes for CASSLEILNYEQYF.

This clone has just a few counts. The chain uses TRBV4-2 and TRBJ1-3; possible D gene TRBD1, 5 bases. Between the trimmed V and J ends, which lost 2 bases and 0 bases, there was a span of 20 bases. The CDR3 extends over 19 amino acids. Germline V gene sequence: CDR1 LGHNA, CDR2 YNFKEQ. CDR3 DNA sequence: TGTGCCAGCAGCCAAAACACGGCGGGGGAACTTCGCTCTGGAAACACCATATATTTT. It is translated as CASSQNTAGELRSGNTIYF.

The chain is built from TRBV6-1 and TRBJ1-2, with 10 positions matching TRBD1. The CDR3 runs to 14 residues. Germline V gene sequence: CDR1 MNHNS, CDR2 SASEGT. V dropped 6 bases and J dropped 7; count of bases not matched to a gene: 8. In nucleotides, the CDR3 is TGTGCCAGCAGGACCGGGACAGGGGTAGGTGGCTACACCTTC. Its protein product is CASRTGTGVGGYTF.

V gene TRBV5-6 combines with J gene TRBJ2-7, with 14 bases that match TRBD2. Germline V gives CDR1 SGHDT, CDR2 YYEEEE. The trim removed 7 bases at V and 5 bases at J, leaving 5 bases unmatched. The CDR3 loop spans 14 amino acids. The CDR3 nucleotides read TGTGCCAGCTGGCTGGGACTAGCGGGGGACGAGCAGTACTTC. This gives the protein CASWLGLAGDEQYF.

The V and J genes are TRBV7-9 and TRBJ1-1, with 9 bases lining up with TRBD1. Trimming at V came to 9 bases and at J to 2 bases, leaving 4 bases not matched to a gene. There are 13 residues in the CDR3. The germline CDR1 and CDR2 sequences are SEHNR and FQNEAQ (reference sequence). The CDR3 protein is CASYRGPNTEAFF. CDR3 nucleotides: TGTGCCAGTTACAGGGGGCCTAACACTGAAGCTTTCTTT.

Written as DNA, the CDR3 is TGTGCCAGCACCGGGACAGGGGGCGCCGCCGGGGAGCTGTTTTTT. It specifies CASTGTGGAAGELFF. The chain recombines TRBV7-9 with TRBJ2-2, with TRBD1 matching 12 bases. CDR1 is SEHNR and CDR2 is FQNEAQ in the germline V gene (reference sequence). The ends lost 7 bases at V and 6 bases at J; junction bases unmatched: 6. This CDR3 contains 15 residues.

The CDR3 sequence is CASNTGTENSPLHF. The CDR3 region has the DNA TGTGCCAGTAATACCGGGACAGAAAATTCACCCCTCCACTTT. The chain combines TRBV19 with TRBJ1-6; TRBD1 agrees at 7 bases. Trimming took 7 bases from V and 7 from J; bases not matched to a gene: 7. This CDR3 has 14 amino acids. Germline CDR1 reads LNHDA; CDR2 reads SQIVND (reference sequence).

The V call is TRBV29-1, the J call TRBJ2-2, with 10 bases that match TRBD1. The CDR3 contains 16 residues. With V trimmed by 1 base and J by 6 bases, 8 bases remained unmatched. Per germline, CDR1 SQVTM and CDR2 ANQGSEA. CDR3 DNA: TGCAGCGTTGAAGCTGAGAGACAGGGGGCGCCCGGGGAGCTGTTTTTT. Encoded protein: CSVEAERQGAPGELFF.

This clone came up a few times. This sample also contains other DNA sequences that code for the same CDR3. V and J are TRBV5-1 and TRBJ2-1; D is undetermined. Germline CDR1 reads SGHRS; CDR2 reads YFSETQ. The CDR3 has 14 residues. The germline V and J ends were trimmed by 2 bases and 0 bases, with 6 bases remaining between them. The CDR3 sequence is CASSFGNSYNEQFF. The CDR3 region has the DNA TGCGCCAGCAGCTTCGGTAACTCCTACAATGAGCAGTTCTTC. Drawing the rest from reference TRBV5-1 and TRBJ2-1, the complete variable domain is KAGVTQTPRYLIKTRGQQVTLSCSPISGHRSVSWYQQTPGQGLQFLFEYFSETQRNKGNFPGRFSGRQFSNSRSEMNVSTLELGDSALYLCASSFGNSYNEQFFGPGTRLTVL.

V and J are TRBV18 and TRBJ1-3; 11 bases line up with TRBD1. Germline assignment: CDR1 KGHSH and CDR2 LQKENI. Trimming cost V 4 bases and J 8 bases; bases outside gene matches: 7. The CDR3 length is 15 residues. In DNA, the CDR3 is TGTGCCAGCTCACGGCACCCGGGACAGGGGGACACCATATATTTT. This sequence encodes CASSRHPGQGDTIYF.

The chain joins TRBV18 to TRBJ1-4, with 7 bases aligning to TRBD1. Germline CDR1 and CDR2: KGHSH and LQKENI. This CDR3 contains 13 residues. V shed 3 bases, J shed 8 bases, and the junction held 3 bases outside the gene matches. The CDR3 DNA follows: TGTGCCAGCTCACCCCAGGGGGAAGAAAAACTGTTTTTT. Amino acids: CASSPQGEEKLFF.

V usage is TRBV10-1 and J usage is TRBJ2-1, with TRBD1 matching over 7 bases. Germline V gene data show CDR1 as WNHNN and CDR2 as SYGVQD (reference sequence). This CDR3 region has 14 residues. With V trimmed by 4 bases and J by 12 bases, 12 bases remained unmatched. In DNA, the CDR3 is TGCGCCAGCAGTGCGTCCCGGGACAGAGTTGGGCAGTTCTTC. It encodes CASSASRDRVGQFF.

The J gene is TRBJ1-2, the V gene TRBV29-1; D might be TRBD1 (5 bases). V lost 8 bases and J lost 0, with 13 bases in between. The CDR3 covers 13 residues. Germline CDR1 reads SQVTM; CDR2 reads ANQGSEA. The CDR3 region is CSLWGEPNYGYTF. The CDR3 nucleotides read TGCAGCCTCTGGGGGGAACCTAACTATGGCTACACCTTC.

The chain has TRBV2 and TRBJ1-2; D remains unclear. CDR1 SNHLY and CDR2 FYNNEI come from the germline V gene. CDR3 length equals 12 residues. Trimming cost V 4 bases and J 7 bases, with 10 bases left between them. In nucleotides, the CDR3 is TGTGCCAGCAGTGGAATTGGCAGTGGCTACACCTTC. This codes for CASSGIGSGYTF.

J is TRBJ1-2 and V is TRBV4-3; the D gene is possibly TRBD1 (5 bases). The V gene lost 4 bases and the J gene lost 8 bases, with 14 bases spanning the gap. Germline V CDR1 and CDR2: LGHNA, YSLEER. This CDR3 contains 13 residues. The CDR3 nucleotides read TGCGCCAGCAGCCTCGCGGGGGGGGGAGGCTACACCTTC. This encodes CASSLAGGGGYTF.

The CDR3 DNA reads TGTGCCACCCGAGCGGGAGGTAACAATGAGCAGTTCTTC. It translates to CATRAGGNNEQFF. The chain uses TRBV15 and TRBJ2-1; 9 nucleotides align to TRBD2. The CDR3 totals 13 residues. CDR1 LNHNV and CDR2 YYDKDF come from the germline V gene (reference sequence). J gave up 5 bases and V 8 bases, and 4 bases lay outside the gene matches.

This clone was found a few times. This chain links TRBV7-9 with TRBJ1-4, with no clear D. The V end lost 3 bases, the J end lost 6 bases, and 8 bases lay between the germline ends. This CDR3 spans 13 amino acids. From germline, CDR1 is SEHNR and CDR2 FQNEAQ (reference sequence). The chain's CDR3 is CASSFGSYEKLFF. The CDR3 bases are TGTGCCAGCAGCTTCGGGTCCTATGAAAAACTGTTTTTT.

The chain carries TRBV7-3 and TRBJ2-1; weak D call: TRBD2 (5 bases). Trimming took 0 bases from V and 6 from J, leaving 9 bases between them. The CDR3 has 14 amino acids. From germline, CDR1 is SGHTA and CDR2 FQGTGA. The CDR3 sequence: CASSLTREINEQFF. The CDR3 DNA is TGTGCCAGCAGCTTAACAAGGGAGATCAATGAGCAGTTCTTC.

This chain uses TRBV5-5 with TRBJ1-2, with D possibly TRBD1 on 6 matching bases. The CDR3 covers 12 residues. Per the germline V gene, CDR1 is SGHKS and CDR2 is YYEKEE (reference sequence). The germline V and J ends were trimmed by 6 bases and 3 bases, with 9 bases remaining between them. The DNA of the CDR3 is TGTGCCAGCACCTGGACAGACTATGGCTACACCTTC. Its protein product is CASTWTDYGYTF.

The genes are TRBV4-1 and TRBJ2-2, with 7 bases fitting TRBD2. Trimming removed 1 base from V and 10 bases from J; junction bases left unmatched: 3. From germline, CDR1 is MGHRA and CDR2 YSYEKL. The CDR3 runs 13 residues. The CDR3 coding sequence is TGCGCCAGCAGCCAAGGGGAGGGGCCGGAGCTGTTTTTT. Protein product: CASSQGEGPELFF.

Regarding this clone: One end of the junction varies from germline; a read error may be responsible. The chain uses TRBV7-9 and TRBJ2-7, with D maybe TRBD2 (6 bases). The CDR3 covers 12 residues. Germline values: CDR1 SEHNR, CDR2 FQNEAQ (reference sequence). In DNA form, the CDR3 reads TGTTCCAGCAGCTTATCGCGGGGCGAGCAGTACTTC. Its translation: CSSSLSRGEQYF.